The entry below describes one TCR beta chain. Amplification of TCR beta CDR3 regions used RNA as the template. The HTBI set primed first-round TCR CDR3 RT-PCR. Each CDR3 protein gets one entry after TCRdb re-called the multiplex PCR reads with MiXCR. The table has 640,000 or so distinct CDR3 sequences, approximately 14% seen once; the top ten hold about 3.9%. The sample originates from a study of T cells in Graves' hyperthyroidism and ophthalmopathy. V was shortened by 3 bases and J by 5 bases, with 13 bases between the two germline ends. The CDR3 loop spans 14 amino acids. The germline CDR1 and CDR2 sequences are MNHNS and SASEGT.

The chain joins TRBV6-1 to TRBJ1-2; tentative D call: TRBD1 (6 bases). Sequenced material: blood. The TCR comes from a woman aged 40 to 50 with Graves' ophthalmopathy. DNA of the CDR3: TGTGCCAGCAGTGACCCTTGGACAGATTATGGCTACACCTTC. This gives the protein CASSDPWTDYGYTF.